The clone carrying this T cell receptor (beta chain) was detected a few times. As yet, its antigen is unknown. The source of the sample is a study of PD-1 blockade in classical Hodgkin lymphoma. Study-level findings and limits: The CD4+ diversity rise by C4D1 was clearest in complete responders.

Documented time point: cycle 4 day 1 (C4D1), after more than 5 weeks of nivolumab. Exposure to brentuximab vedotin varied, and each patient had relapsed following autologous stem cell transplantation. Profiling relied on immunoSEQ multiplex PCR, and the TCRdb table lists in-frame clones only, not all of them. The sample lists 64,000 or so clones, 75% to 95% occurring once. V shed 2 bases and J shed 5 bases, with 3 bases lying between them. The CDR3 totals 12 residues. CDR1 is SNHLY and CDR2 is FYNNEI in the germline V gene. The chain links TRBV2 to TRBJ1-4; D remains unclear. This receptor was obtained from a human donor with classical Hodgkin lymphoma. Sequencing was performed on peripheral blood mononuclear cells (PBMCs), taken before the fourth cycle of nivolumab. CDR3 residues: CASSEQNEKLFF. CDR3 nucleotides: TGTGCCAGCAGTGAACAAAATGAAAAACTGTTTTTT.